Reported below is one T cell receptor (beta chain). Its antigen is currently not known. One end of the junction does not line up with germline, which may come from a read error. According to the germline V gene, CDR1 reads SNHLY and CDR2 reads FYNNEI. The CDR3 numbers 12 residues from cysteine through phenylalanine. The only DNA kept is the CDR3, 36 bases in frame from the first base. This entry comes from a study of CD8+ T cells in alopecia areata listed by TCRdb under 2018. About the investigation overall: The treated patients, all with moderate-to-severe alopecia areata, were enrolled in an open-label pilot trial of oral tofacitinib given at 5 to 10 mg twice daily. TCRbeta CDR3 regions were amplified by immunoSEQ multiplex PCR using 35 Vbeta forward and 13 Jbeta reverse primers. Biopsies were taken from tofacitinib-treated patients at baseline and at 4 and 24 weeks of treatment, and a later scalp biopsy was taken in several of the tofacitinib-treated patients. In humans, TCRbeta sequencing was performed on scalp tissue and on sorted CD4+ and CD8+ peripheral blood T cells from healthy controls and from patients with patchy or totalis/universalis alopecia areata. High-throughput TCRbeta sequencing was used to examine T cell clonal expansion in alopecia areata in both the C3H/HeJ mouse model and human patients. Clonality in the scalp was compared among normal scalp (n=4), patchy alopecia areata scalp (n=8), and alopecia totalis/universalis scalp (n=8). The RNA source kit depended on sample type: the PAXgene miRNA kit for fixed scalp, the miRNeasy kit for PBMCs, and the RNeasy kit for mouse skin. Patients stayed on tofacitinib for 6 to 18 months and then had 6 months of follow-up off drug so that delayed response and recurrence could be assessed.

What the research found in general, with its limitations: TCR sequences shared between patients were less clear than in mice, possibly partly because of HLA diversity in the patient population. Resident alphabeta T cells in normal human skin are also sequenced, complicating scalp TCR repertoire analysis, unlike mouse skin dominated by gammadelta T cells. Higher clonality and more expanded CD8+ clones were observed in lesional scalp than in normal scalp, particularly in alopecia totalis/universalis, a finding suggestive of antigenic drive.

The intended sense of this specimen's time point label: baseline before oral tofacitinib. Peripheral blood and lesional scalp punch biopsies were obtained from patients with alopecia areata. PBMCs were isolated by density centrifugation and stained for CD3, CD4 and CD8, after which CD4+ and CD8+ T cells were sorted on a FACSAria. Receptors were amplified or captured by the immunoSEQ multiplex PCR assay. For TCR sequencing, RNA was extracted from every sample and reverse transcribed into cDNA to serve as template. First-strand cDNA was synthesized with SuperScript III using a 2:1 mix of oligo-dT and random hexamers. A synthetic immune receptor repertoire was used to measure amplification bias, and any remaining bias was corrected computationally. In the original analysis: Raw reads were preprocessed for error removal, and CDR3 was defined according to IMGT conventions as running from the conserved cysteine to phenylalanine. To get clonality, Shannon entropy was normalized by log2 of the number of productive unique TCRs and the result was subtracted from 1. CD4 or CD8 identity of scalp clones was inferred by cross-referencing scalp TCRbeta sequences with sorted blood CD4 and CD8 repertoires. Here the immuneACCESS table is served through TCRdb, limited to in-frame sequences with V and J called. Missing clones are a known gap in these copies; in checked studies unresolved V genes cover under half, and the rest lacks a known reason. The V and J calls and the clone size are those of that table, but D and trimming were determined from the DNA. This sample holds 140,000 to 150,000 clones; about 47% were observed only once. Of the sample, 0.95% to 1% is held by the ten largest clones.

This receptor was obtained from a human donor with alopecia areata. The rearrangement joined TRBV2 to TRBJ2-1; no D gene can be assigned with confidence. The sample in question was CD4+ T cells sorted from blood, obtained at week 0. The DNA sequence follows: TGTGCCAGCAGTGAAGCGCTTGGTCATTCGGTCTTC. This translates into CASSEALGHSVF.